This T cell receptor (beta chain) was recorded in a study of control samples from healthy donors and cancer patients. Clones were sequenced by immunoSEQ multiplex PCR, and TCRdb holds only the in-frame ones, with some missing. The sample has some 40,000 clones; around 94% are singletons. V was pared by 5 bases and J by 2 bases, with 11 bases of the junction left unmatched. The germline CDR1 and CDR2 sequences are SEHNR and FQNEAQ (reference sequence). CDR3 length: 17 residues. The rearrangement joins TRBV7-9 to TRBJ2-7; 11 nucleotides line up with TRBD2. This sequence was found in a man in his sixties in good health. The sample taken for sequencing was blood. DNA of the CDR3: TGTGCCAGCAGCGCTCCCCCCGGGACTAGCGGTACCTACGAGCAGTACTTC. Amino acids: CASSAPPGTSGTYEQYF.